A selection of T cell receptor beta chains follows, all from one sample in a study of response to subunit inactivated influenza vaccine. TCRdb processed the RT-PCR reads anew with MiXCR; each CDR3 protein has one entry. The sample contains 500,000 to 550,000 distinct CDR3 sequences, less than 10% of which appear only once. The sequenced sample was PBMCs from blood, obtained roughly 24 months after vaccination. These receptor sequences come from a man aged 45-69 years who received an inactivated influenza vaccine. Each CDR3 is given with its conserved first and last residue. D genes are given only for firm matches. The size entry is marked missing in some rows and otherwise reads once, few, many or a size class.

j_gene,v_gene,abundance,d_gene,CDR3nt,CDR3aa
TRBJ2-7,TRBV29-1,many,NA,TGCAGCGTGGGAGACAGGACCTACGAGCAGTACTTC,CSVGDRTYEQYF
TRBJ2-7,TRBV4-1,NA,NA,TGCGCCAGCAGCCGGTTCGCCGACAGGACCTACGAGCAGTACTTC,CASSRFADRTYEQYF
TRBJ2-3,TRBV14,few,TRBD2,TGTGCCAGCAGCCAAATCCTTAGCGGGAGCACAGATACGCAGTATTTT,CASSQILSGSTDTQYF
TRBJ1-2,TRBV5-6,many,TRBD1,TGTGCCAGCAGCAGACAGGGGGCCTATGGCTACACCTTC,CASSRQGAYGYTF
TRBJ2-1,TRBV7-9,few,NA,TGTGCCAGCAGCCCGAAGACTAGTGAGCATGAGCAGTTCTTC,CASSPKTSEHEQFF
TRBJ1-1,TRBV27,few,NA,TGTGCCAGCAGTTTATTGGCGCCGTGGACTGAAGCTTTCTTT,CASSLLAPWTEAFF
TRBJ1-1,TRBV6-2/TRBV6-3,few,TRBD1,TGTGCCAGCAGTTTCGGACAGGGTATAAGCGTGAACACTGAAGCTTTCTTT,CASSFGQGISVNTEAFF
TRBJ2-3,TRBV20-1,NA,NA,TGCAGTGCTAGGTCGGTCAGGGGGACTACAGATACGCAGTATTTT,CSARSVRGTTDTQYF
TRBJ2-7,TRBV5-1,many,NA,TGCGCCAGCAGCTTGGGAGGGGGAGGGGTCAACGAGCAGTACTTC,CASSLGGGGVNEQYF
TRBJ2-5,TRBV4-1,few,TRBD1,TGCGCCAGCAGCCAGCCCCGGGACAGAGGCCGGACCCAGTACTTC,CASSQPRDRGRTQYF
TRBJ2-2,TRBV6-1,few,NA,TGTGCCAGCAGCGGGACAAGGCGGAACACCGGGGAGCTGTTTTTT,CASSGTRRNTGELFF
TRBJ2-1,TRBV21-1,NA,NA,TGTGCCAGCACCCTAGCGTTAGGGAATGAGCAGTTCTTC,CASTLALGNEQFF
TRBJ2-1,TRBV5-1,NA,NA,TGCGCCAGCAGCAGCGGGACAGGTCGGTGGCCCGACCCCTACAATGAGCAGTTCTTC,CASSSGTGRWPDPYNEQFF
TRBJ2-5,TRBV25-1,NA,NA,TGTGCCAGCAGTTGGGGGGCGGGGGAGACCCAGTACTTC,CASSWGAGETQYF
TRBJ1-5,TRBV9,few,TRBD1,TGTGCCAGCAGCGTGGGACAGGCGACCAATCAGCCCCAGCATTTT,CASSVGQATNQPQHF